What follows are 32 T cell receptor beta chains derived from one specimen sequenced in a study of CD8 T cells in ankylosing spondylitis (dated by TCRdb to the late 2010s). Library preparation employed 5' RACE. Sequenced on an Illumina HiSeq 2500. Starting from the raw public reads, TCRdb applied fastp trimming at Q25, assembled clones with MiXCR and retained in-frame beta chains. Every CDR3 protein is listed once, alongside the most common genes and DNA of its rows. Counted in this sample were 150,000 to 200,000 distinct CDR3 sequences; under 14% of them appeared once. In total, the top ten clones hold 25% to 30% of the sample. The sequenced material came from blood, either unsorted or a sorted T cell fraction (not recorded which). These receptor sequences come from a male donor with ankylosing spondylitis or in good health (not recorded which).

The chain joins TRBV5-1 to TRBJ2-1, with D possibly matching TRBD2 (6 bases). This CDR3 is built from 16 residues. Trimming cost V 0 bases and J 0 bases, with 10 bases left between them. Germline values: CDR1 SGHRS, CDR2 YFSETQ. The CDR3 loop reads CASSLGDGSSYNEQFF. The CDR3 nucleotides read TGCGCCAGCAGCTTGGGTGACGGGAGCTCCTACAATGAGCAGTTCTTC.

This clonotype occurred many times. The J gene is TRBJ2-4, the V gene TRBV4-2; unclear D gene. The V and J ends lost 3 bases and 0 bases respectively, with 18 bases between them. Germline CDR1 LGHNA, CDR2 YNFKEQ. The CDR3 contains 18 residues. The CDR3 here is CASSHRSRGLLAKNIQYF. The DNA of the CDR3 is TGTGCCAGCAGCCACAGAAGCAGAGGCCTACTAGCCAAAAACATTCAGTACTTC.

In the case of this clonotype: A much larger clone differs by one base, so this may be a read error. This chain links TRBV20-1 with TRBJ2-7; D remains unclear. CDR1 and CDR2 from the germline V gene are DFQATT and SNEGSKA (reference sequence). This CDR3 has 13 residues. The CDR3 region is CSAREDPSYVQYF. The CDR3 DNA sequence: TGCAGTGCTAGAGAGGACCCCTCCTACGTGCAGTACTTC.

The CDR3 region has the DNA TGTGCCAGCAGCTTAGTAGCGGGTGCCGCAGATACGCAGTATTTT. As protein: CASSLVAGAADTQYF. This sequence joins TRBV7-9 and TRBJ2-3; 7 bases agree with TRBD2. CDR1 is SEHNR, CDR2 FQNEAQ, per germline (reference sequence). V lost 1 base to trimming and J lost 4 bases; unmatched junction nucleotides: 5. The CDR3 contains 15 residues.

This chain connects TRBV7-2 to TRBJ1-2; D remains ambiguous. This CDR3 is built from 15 residues. CDR1 and CDR2 from the germline V gene are SGHTA and FQGNSA. V lost 1 base, J lost 7 bases, and 16 bases lay in between. The CDR3 spells CASSLDIGPAGGYTF. The CDR3, as DNA: TGTGCCAGCAGCTTAGATATAGGCCCAGCCGGTGGCTACACCTTC. The full variable domain, with the rest looked up from reference TRBV7-2 and TRBJ1-2, is GAGVSQSPSNKVTEKGKDVELRCDPISGHTALYWYRQSLGQGLEFLIYFQGNSAPDKSGLPSDRFSAERTGGSVSTLTIQRTQQEDSAVYLCASSLDIGPAGGYTFGSGTRLTVV.

In this sample, this clonotype turned up many times. The chain joins TRBV6-1 to TRBJ2-1, with D tentatively TRBD1 (7 bases). This CDR3 contains 15 residues. V shed 6 bases and J shed 8 bases, with 20 bases lying between them. The V gene's germline CDR1 is MNHNS and CDR2 SASEGT. Written as DNA, the CDR3 is TGTGCCAGCAGCCTACGTGGAGGGGGCATCGATGAGCAGTTCTTC. It specifies CASSLRGGGIDEQFF.

Details on this clonotype: A much larger clone differs from this one at a single base, so this may be a read error. This chain links TRBV27 with TRBJ2-2; TRBD1 might be the D (6 bases). Germline CDR1 MNHEY, CDR2 SMNVEV (reference sequence). CDR3 length equals 17 residues. V shed 3 bases and J shed 0 bases, with 14 bases lying between them. The CDR3 sequence is CASSFPGVLSNTGELFF. The CDR3 DNA reads as TGTGCCAGCAGTTTCCCAGGGGTATTGTCGAACACCGGGGAGCTGTTTTTT.

This clonotype was seen ten or more times. The chain has TRBV15 and TRBJ2-5; D may be TRBD2 (6 bases). Germline V gene lookup returns CDR1 LNHNV and CDR2 YYDKDF (reference sequence). Trimming shortened V by 3 bases and J by 3 bases, and 8 bases separated the two germline ends. This CDR3 comprises 13 residues. The CDR3 DNA follows: TGTGCCACCAGCAGGTGGGGGGAAGAGACCCAGTACTTC. It encodes CATSRWGEETQYF.

The table lists this clonotype with many counts. This rearrangement joins TRBV7-2 to TRBJ2-2, with D unclear. Trimming took 3 bases from V and 9 from J, leaving 5 bases between them. The germline V gene encodes CDR1 SGHTA and CDR2 FQGNSA. The CDR3 is 11 residues long. The CDR3 nucleotides are TGTGCCAGCAGCTTTGTCCGGGAGCTGTTTTTT. Translation: CASSFVRELFF.

Worth noting for this clonotype: A read error may produce the germline difference seen at one junction end. The rearrangement links TRBV7-9 to TRBJ1-1; D perhaps matches TRBD1 (6 bases). The CDR3 sequence is 16 residues long. Germline V lookup: CDR1 SEHNR, CDR2 FQNEAQ (reference sequence). CDR3 DNA sequence: TGTGCCAGCAGCTTAGAATCCAGGGGATGGGACACTGATGCTTTCTTT. It yields the protein CASSLESRGWDTDAFF. The whole variable domain, filled in from reference TRBV7-9 and TRBJ1-1, reads DTGVSQNPRHKITKRGQNVTFRCDPISEHNRLYWYRQTLGQGPEFLTYFQNEAQLEKSRLLSDRFSAERPKGSFSTLEIQRTEQGDSAMYLCASSLESRGWDTDAFFGQGTRLTVV.

The CDR3 bases are TGTGCCAGCAGCTTTTCACCGGGACAGACTACCTACGAGCAGTACTTC. This translates into CASSFSPGQTTYEQYF. V and J are TRBV6-1 and TRBJ2-7; 7 bases are a match to TRBD1. CDR1 is MNHNS and CDR2 is SASEGT in the germline V gene. The CDR3 spans 16 residues. The V segment lost 6 bases and the J segment 2 bases; nucleotides outside the gene matches: 13.

This clonotype was picked up many times. The chain is built from TRBV20-1 and TRBJ1-4; unclear D gene. The germline V gene encodes CDR1 DFQATT and CDR2 SNEGSKA (reference sequence). There are 16 residues in the CDR3. Trimming removed 0 bases from V and 3 bases from J, with 14 bases in between. CDR3 residues: CSARDPSQSANEKLFF. CDR3 bases: TGCAGTGCTAGAGATCCTAGTCAGTCGGCTAATGAAAAACTGTTTTTT.

This clonotype occurred a few times. The J gene is TRBJ2-7, the V gene TRBV3-1, with TRBD2 as a possible D gene (6 bases). V lost 1 base to trimming and J lost 3 bases, with 10 bases between them. Germline V gene data show CDR1 as LGHDT and CDR2 as YNNKEL (reference sequence). There are 14 residues in the CDR3. CDR3 loop: CASSQGGIYYEQYF. CDR3 sequence (DNA): TGTGCCAGCAGCCAAGGCGGGATCTACTACGAGCAGTACTTC.

The rearrangement links TRBV7-2 to TRBJ2-3; D is unresolved. The CDR3 runs to 14 residues. V was trimmed by 5 bases and J by 2 bases, leaving 11 bases between them. Looked up from germline, CDR1 is SGHTA and CDR2 is FQGNSA. CDR3 coding DNA: TGTGCCAGCAGCCCCCTTGGGCCCACAGATACGCAGTATTTT. Its protein product is CASSPLGPTDTQYF.

This clonotype has a count of ten or more. V usage is TRBV5-1 and J usage is TRBJ2-7; maybe TRBD1 (6 bases). With 0 bases removed from V and 6 bases from J, the gap between germline ends came to 13 bases. The CDR3 spans 14 residues. CDR1 SGHRS and CDR2 YFSETQ come from the germline V gene. The CDR3 spells CASSLDRALSEQYF. CDR3 bases: TGCGCCAGCAGCTTGGACAGGGCCCTCTCCGAGCAGTACTTC. Drawing the rest from reference TRBV5-1 and TRBJ2-7, the complete variable domain is KAGVTQTPRYLIKTRGQQVTLSCSPISGHRSVSWYQQTPGQGLQFLFEYFSETQRNKGNFPGRFSGRQFSNSRSEMNVSTLELGDSALYLCASSLDRALSEQYFGPGTRLTVT.

This clonotype was counted at least ten times. The chain couples TRBV10-3 to TRBJ2-3; 10 nucleotides agree with TRBD2. The CDR3 length is 14 residues. Germline V gene data show CDR1 as ENHRY and CDR2 as SYGVKD. Unmatched junction bases numbered 9, after V lost 11 bases and J lost 4 bases. DNA of the CDR3: TGTGCCGTAACGGTAGCGGGAGGCGCAGATACGCAGTATTTT. Translating gives CAVTVAGGADTQYF.

Many counts were recorded for this clonotype. The V call is TRBV20-1, the J call TRBJ2-5; D not resolved. Germline V gene lookup returns CDR1 DFQATT and CDR2 SNEGSKA (reference sequence). Trimming stripped 6 bases from V and 1 base from J, with 12 bases between. This CDR3 is 13 amino acids long. CDR3 DNA: TGCAGTGCCCCGGTCGGTTTCCAAGAGACCCAGTACTTC. This codes for CSAPVGFQETQYF.

This clonotype was counted at least ten times. This chain uses TRBV3-1 with TRBJ2-5; the D gene is possibly TRBD2 (6 bases). Germline-derived CDR1 and CDR2 are LGHDT and YNNKEL (reference sequence). V was cut by 4 bases and J by 5 bases, with 14 bases left in between. This CDR3 has 14 amino acids. The CDR3 reads CASSLREGRETQYF. Here the CDR3 DNA reads TGTGCCAGCAGCCTTCGTGAAGGGAGGGAGACCCAGTACTTC.

This clonotype was recorded at least ten times. The V and J genes are TRBV20-1 and TRBJ2-4, with a weak D call TRBD2 (6 bases). The CDR3 spans 13 residues. The germline V and J ends were trimmed by 2 bases and 3 bases, with 8 bases remaining between them. Germline CDR1 DFQATT, CDR2 SNEGSKA (reference sequence). The CDR3 DNA reads TGCAGTGCTAGAAGGGAGGTCAAAAACATTCAGTACTTC. Encoded protein: CSARREVKNIQYF.

This clonotype was seen many times. V and J are TRBV10-3 and TRBJ2-2; D unclear. Deletions cut 6 bases from V and 0 bases from J, with 5 bases between. Germline lookup yields CDR1 ENHRY and CDR2 SYGVKD. There are 13 residues in the CDR3. DNA for the CDR3: TGTGCCATCAGCAGACCGAACACCGGGGAGCTGTTTTTT. Translated: CAISRPNTGELFF.

This clonotype was seen a few times. The V gene is TRBV5-1, the J gene TRBJ1-2; D possibly corresponds to TRBD1 (5 bases). The V and J ends lost 0 bases and 0 bases respectively, with 9 bases between them. Germline loops: CDR1 SGHRS, CDR2 YFSETQ. This CDR3 region has 15 residues. The CDR3 here is CASSLGDVANYGYTF. In DNA, the CDR3 is TGCGCCAGCAGCTTGGGGGACGTAGCTAACTATGGCTACACCTTC. Looking up the rest from reference TRBV5-1 and TRBJ1-2 gives the full variable domain: KAGVTQTPRYLIKTRGQQVTLSCSPISGHRSVSWYQQTPGQGLQFLFEYFSETQRNKGNFPGRFSGRQFSNSRSEMNVSTLELGDSALYLCASSLGDVANYGYTFGSGTRLTVV.

The chain uses TRBV27 and TRBJ1-5, with 9 bases matching TRBD1. This CDR3 is 15 amino acids long. The J segment lost 7 bases and the V segment lost 0 bases, leaving 4 bases of the junction unmatched. Germline-derived CDR1 and CDR2 are MNHEY and SMNVEV (reference sequence). In DNA, the CDR3 is TGTGCCAGCAGTTTATCTACAGGGGGCTCGCAGCCCCAGCATTTT. Its translation: CASSLSTGGSQPQHF.

Concerning this clonotype itself: Germline is not matched at one junction end, which may reflect a read error. The V and J genes are TRBV11-3 and TRBJ1-2; the D is unclear. There are 10 residues in the CDR3. The germline CDR1 and CDR2 sequences are SGHNT and YENEEA. The CDR3 loop reads CASSHNSAPF. The DNA of the CDR3 is TGTGCCAGCAGCCACAATTCGGCCCCCTTC.

This clonotype has at least ten counts. This chain connects TRBV5-6 to TRBJ2-1, with 9 bases aligning to TRBD2. This CDR3 region has 14 residues. The germline CDR1 and CDR2 sequences are SGHDT and YYEEEE. J was trimmed by 5 bases and V by 7 bases; bases with no gene match: 7. For the CDR3, the DNA is TGTGCCAGCTGTAGTAGCGGGGGACACAATGAGCAGTTCTTC. Protein product: CASCSSGGHNEQFF.

CDR3 region: CSARVHKLRSTEAFF. The CDR3 DNA reads as TGCAGTGCTAGAGTCCATAAACTCCGGTCCACTGAAGCTTTCTTT. The J gene is TRBJ1-1, the V gene TRBV20-1; D is unresolved. Trimming removed 1 base from V and 4 bases from J, with 16 bases in between. The CDR3 has 15 amino acids. Looked up from germline, CDR1 is DFQATT and CDR2 is SNEGSKA (reference sequence).

This clonotype was detected many times. The CDR3 loop is CASSELRRTTSGNYEQYF. The CDR3, as DNA: TGCGCCAGCAGTGAGCTCCGGAGGACGACTAGCGGGAACTACGAGCAGTACTTC. The chain couples TRBV10-2 to TRBJ2-7; 11 bases line up with TRBD2. The germline CDR1 and CDR2 sequences are WSHSY and SAAADI. The CDR3 length is 18 residues. The V segment lost 2 bases and the J segment 3 bases; nucleotides outside the gene matches: 12.

This clonotype occurred a few times. The chain joins TRBV4-2 to TRBJ2-2; 8 bases are shared with TRBD2. Germline lookup yields CDR1 LGHNA and CDR2 YNFKEQ. The CDR3 has 16 residues. V was pared by 1 base and J by 5 bases, with 6 bases of the junction left unmatched. CDR3 in DNA: TGTGCCAGCAGCCAAGCAGCGGGAGCGGGAACCGGGGAGCTGTTTTTT. It yields the protein CASSQAAGAGTGELFF.

A note on this clonotype: The junction does not match germline at one end; this may be a read error. The rearrangement uses TRBV18 and TRBJ2-7; no firm D call. CDR1 is KGHSH and CDR2 is LQKENI in the germline V gene. This CDR3 comprises 12 residues. The CDR3 is CASSTPSSEQYF. The CDR3 DNA follows: TGTGCCAGCTCAACACCCTCGAGCGAGCAGTACTTC.

This clonotype was counted between two and nine times. CDR3 in amino acids: CASSSPGEETQYF. The CDR3, as DNA: TGTGCCAGCAGCTCCCCAGGGGAGGAGACCCAGTACTTC. The rearrangement joins TRBV5-4 to TRBJ2-5, with a weak D call TRBD1 (6 bases). Germline CDR1 and CDR2: SGHNT and YYREEE (reference sequence). The CDR3 runs 13 residues. V was shortened by 3 bases and J by 5 bases, with 11 bases between the two germline ends.

Here the CDR3 DNA reads TGCAGTGCCGAAATTCGCAGGGGGAAGTCGGGGGGCAATCAGCCCCAGCATTTT. As protein: CSAEIRRGKSGGNQPQHF. The chain combines TRBV20-1 with TRBJ1-5; TRBD1 agrees at 7 bases. The CDR3 spans 18 residues. CDR1 and CDR2 (germline): DFQATT, SNEGSKA (reference sequence). V shed 6 bases, J shed 2 bases, and the junction held 19 bases outside the gene matches.

This clonotype was seen a handful of times. The J gene is TRBJ2-5, the V gene TRBV6-5; a possible D gene is TRBD1 (6 bases). The CDR3 length is 18 residues. V was pared by 4 bases and J by 4 bases, with 25 bases between. CDR1 is MNHEY, CDR2 SVGAGI, per germline. The DNA of the CDR3 is TGTGCCAGCAGTTCCGACCTCGGGACACCGACCTCCGGAGAGACCCAGTACTTC. Its translation is CASSSDLGTPTSGETQYF.

The genes are TRBV20-1 and TRBJ2-3, with a possible D match to TRBD2 (5 bases). This CDR3 region has 16 residues. Between the trimmed V and J ends, which lost 0 bases and 2 bases, there was a span of 15 bases. The germline V gene has CDR1 DFQATT and CDR2 SNEGSKA (reference sequence). The CDR3 DNA reads as TGCAGTGCTAGAGACCCCGCGGGTTTTAACACAGATACGCAGTATTTT. It yields the protein CSARDPAGFNTDTQYF.